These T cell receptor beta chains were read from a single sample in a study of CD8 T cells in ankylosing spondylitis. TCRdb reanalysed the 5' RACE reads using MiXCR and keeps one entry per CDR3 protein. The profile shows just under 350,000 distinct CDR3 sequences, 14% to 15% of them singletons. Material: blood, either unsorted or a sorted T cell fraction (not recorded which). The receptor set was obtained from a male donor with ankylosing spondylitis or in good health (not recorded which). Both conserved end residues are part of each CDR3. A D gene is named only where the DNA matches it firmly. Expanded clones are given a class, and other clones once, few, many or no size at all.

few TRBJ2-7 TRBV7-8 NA CASSLLASVAYEQYF TGTGCCAGCAGCTTATTAGCTAGCGTGGCCTACGAGCAGTACTTC
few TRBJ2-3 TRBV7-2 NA CASRGGGSGSTDTQYF TGTGCCAGCAGAGGGGGGGGGAGCGGTAGCACAGATACGCAGTATTTT
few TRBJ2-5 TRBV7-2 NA CASRLPGQETQYF TGTGCCAGCAGGCTTCCGGGTCAAGAGACCCAGTACTTC
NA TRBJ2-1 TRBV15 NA CATPERRPYNEQFF TGTGCCACCCCCGAACGGCGGCCCTACAATGAGCAGTTCTTC
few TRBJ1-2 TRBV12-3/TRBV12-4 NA CASSSGDYGYTF TGTGCCAGCAGTTCAGGGGACTATGGCTACACCTTC
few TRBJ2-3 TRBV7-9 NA CASSSSITDTQYF TGTGCCAGCAGCTCCTCCATCACAGATACGCAGTATTTT
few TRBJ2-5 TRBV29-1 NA CSVKLSKETQYF TGCAGCGTGAAACTTTCCAAAGAGACCCAGTACTTC
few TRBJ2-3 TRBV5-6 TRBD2 CASSAPSGGPGGYTQYF TGTGCCAGCAGCGCTCCTAGCGGGGGGCCCGGTGGGTATACGCAGTATTTT
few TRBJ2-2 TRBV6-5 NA CASSYARSGAGNTGELFF TGTGCCAGCAGTTACGCCCGTTCGGGAGCGGGTAACACCGGGGAGCTGTTTTTT
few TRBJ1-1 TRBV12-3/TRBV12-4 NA CASNLLGIRTEAFF TGTGCCAGCAACCTACTGGGGATTCGCACTGAAGCTTTCTTT
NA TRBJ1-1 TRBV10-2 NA CASSEGRAAFF TGCGCCAGCAGTGAAGGCAGGGCAGCTTTCTTT
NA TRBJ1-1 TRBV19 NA CASSIVVGGGTRMNTEAFF TGTGCCAGTAGTATAGTGGTTGGTGGCGGGACTCGGATGAACACTGAAGCTTTCTTT
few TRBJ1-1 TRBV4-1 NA CASSQDWVDPAFF TGCGCCAGCAGCCAGGATTGGGTGGACCCAGCTTTCTTT
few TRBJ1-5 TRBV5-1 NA CASSLGGHQPQHF TGCGCCAGCAGCTTGGGGGGGCATCAGCCCCAGCATTTT
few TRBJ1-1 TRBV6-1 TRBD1 CASSNRGLNTEAFF TGTGCCAGCAGCAACAGGGGGCTGAACACTGAAGCTTTCTTT